Sequencing of this T cell receptor beta chain was carried out in a study of cytomegalovirus exposure and HLA in healthy donors. This clone was found once. 13 Jbeta primers and 60 Vbeta primers were used for the PCR. Method: immunoSEQ multiplex PCR; TCRdb's copy keeps in-frame clones and lacks some. The table records approximately 59,000 clones, 70% to 85% of them present only once. Germline V CDR1 and CDR2: LNHDA, SQIVND (reference sequence). V lost 11 bases and J lost 4, with 15 bases in between. The CDR3 spans 13 residues. The specimen was PBMCs. The TCR sequence derives from a girl between 5 and 17 years old in good health and CMV-seropositive. The V call is TRBV19, the J call TRBJ1-5, with D perhaps TRBD1 (5 bases). In nucleotides, the CDR3 is TGTGCCTGTCACACAGGACCAAATCAGCCCCAGCATTTT. It translates to CACHTGPNQPQHF.